These 28 T cell receptor beta chains originate from one sample sequenced in a study of STAT5B mutations in CD4+ large granular lymphocyte leukemia. This table comes from immunoSEQ multiplex PCR, and its TCRdb copy is limited to in-frame clones, with some not included. The sample carries tens of thousands of clones, approximately 76% recorded once. The specimen was CD4+ T cells from blood buffy coats. These receptors originate from a human donor in good health.

The chain has TRBV2 and TRBJ2-6; TRBD1 agrees at 12 bases. The germline CDR1 and CDR2 sequences are SNHLY and FYNNEI. V was pared by 7 bases and J by 4 bases, with 14 bases of the junction left unmatched. The CDR3 sequence is 19 residues long. CDR3 bases: TGTGCCAGCAAAGGGAGGGACAGGGGGCGGCCGTCCGGGGCCAACGTCCTGACTTTC. Its translation: CASKGRDRGRPSGANVLTF.

The chain couples TRBV27 to TRBJ1-1, with 8 bases fitting TRBD1. Germline assignment: CDR1 MNHEY and CDR2 SMNVEV (reference sequence). The CDR3 has 17 amino acids. V trimming: 2 bases; J trimming: 0 bases; junction bases outside the gene matches: 8. This CDR3 reads CASSLVGTGLMNTEAFF. DNA for the CDR3: TGTGCCAGCAGTTTAGTAGGGACAGGCCTAATGAACACTGAAGCTTTCTTT.

This clone appeared a single time. The DNA of the CDR3 is TGCGCCAGCAGCCAAGCCGATAAGGGGCCCCAGCCCCAGCATTTT. Its translation: CASSQADKGPQPQHF. The chain recombines TRBV4-1 with TRBJ1-5, with D possibly being TRBD1 (5 bases). This CDR3 spans 15 amino acids. CDR1 and CDR2 from the germline V gene are MGHRA and YSYEKL. V was trimmed by 1 base and J by 7 bases, leaving 14 bases between them.

On this clone: The sample has other DNA sequences that encode this CDR3 too. The chain joins TRBV4-1 to TRBJ2-7, with unresolved D. V gave up 0 bases and J gave up 0 bases, with 6 bases separating them. This CDR3 is 14 amino acids long. Germline CDR1 MGHRA, CDR2 YSYEKL. CDR3 residues: CASSQDPGSYEQYF. The CDR3 DNA reads as TGCGCCAGCAGCCAAGATCCGGGCTCCTACGAGCAGTACTTC.

The chain couples TRBV28 to TRBJ1-5; no definite D call. Trimming removed 2 bases from V and 7 bases from J, with 6 bases in between. CDR3 size: 12 residues. Germline CDR1 reads MDHEN; CDR2 reads SYDVKM. In DNA form, the CDR3 reads TGTGCCAGCAGTTTAGCCGGGCAGCCCCAGCATTTT. It translates to CASSLAGQPQHF.

The chain is built from TRBV6-6 and TRBJ2-7; D gene unclear. This CDR3 has 11 residues. V was pared by 5 bases and J by 3 bases, with 5 bases between. CDR1 is MNHNY, CDR2 SVGAGI, per germline (reference sequence). The CDR3 sequence: CASSRLYEQYF. Written as DNA, the CDR3 is TGTGCCAGCAGTCGACTCTACGAGCAGTACTTC.

The chain recombines TRBV19 with TRBJ2-2; 7 bases are a match to TRBD1. This CDR3 comprises 15 residues. The J segment lost 5 bases and the V segment lost 4 bases, leaving 7 bases of the junction unmatched. Per germline, CDR1 LNHDA and CDR2 SQIVND (reference sequence). The CDR3 is CASSTGTAGTGELFF. In DNA, the CDR3 is TGTGCCAGTAGTACCGGGACAGCTGGAACCGGGGAGCTGTTTTTT.

The chain employs TRBV11-1 and TRBJ2-3; 9 positions match TRBD1. From germline, CDR1 is SGHAT and CDR2 FQDESV (reference sequence). This CDR3 contains 13 residues. V shed 5 bases, J shed 13 bases, and the junction held 10 bases outside the gene matches. Here the CDR3 DNA reads TGTGCCAGCAGCCAGCCACCGGGACAGGGAAAGTATTTT. Translated: CASSQPPGQGKYF.

The CDR3 DNA sequence: TGTGCCAGCAGCTTGCAGGGGGGCGCGAGGAGAGCTTTCTTT. It specifies CASSLQGGARRAFF. The chain has TRBV5-8 and TRBJ1-1; 7 nucleotides line up with TRBD1. In germline, CDR1 is SGHTS, CDR2 YDEGEE. The CDR3 length is 14 residues. V dropped 1 base and J dropped 10; count of bases not matched to a gene: 10.

This clone was counted a few times. The chain has TRBV19 and TRBJ1-1, with 7 nucleotides matching TRBD1. This CDR3 contains 16 residues. With 1 base clipped from V and 0 bases from J, the junction kept 5 bases outside the gene matches. Germline assignment: CDR1 LNHDA and CDR2 SQIVND (reference sequence). The CDR3 sequence is CASSIAPGQMNTEAFF. The CDR3 DNA is TGTGCCAGTAGTATAGCCCCGGGACAGATGAACACTGAAGCTTTCTTT.

The V call is TRBV30, the J call TRBJ2-5, with D possibly matching TRBD1 (6 bases). This CDR3 is built from 14 residues. The germline V gene has CDR1 GTSNPN and CDR2 SVGIG (reference sequence). V shed 3 bases and J shed 7 bases, with 18 bases lying between them. DNA for the CDR3: TGTGCCTGGAGGCAACAGGGACCACGGGCGACCCAGTACTTC. Residues: CAWRQQGPRATQYF.

The sample holds a few counts of this clone. The chain is built from TRBV2 and TRBJ1-2; 10 bases align to TRBD1. V lost 8 bases to trimming and J lost 8 bases; unmatched junction nucleotides: 11. CDR1 is SNHLY and CDR2 is FYNNEI in the germline V gene. This CDR3 comprises 14 residues. The CDR3 sequence: CASLRDRGPGGYTF. The CDR3 coding sequence is TGTGCCAGCCTCCGGGACAGGGGTCCTGGAGGCTACACCTTC.

A few counts support this clone. This chain uses TRBV5-4 with TRBJ1-6; 10 positions match TRBD1. V lost 7 bases and J lost 10; bases outside the gene matches: 17. CDR1 is SGHNT, CDR2 YYREEE, per germline (reference sequence). This CDR3 spans 17 amino acids. As DNA, the CDR3 is TGTGCCAGCCGGACCGGGACAGGGGACTCCTCGGCGTCACCCCTCCACTTT. Protein product: CASRTGTGDSSASPLHF.

This chain connects TRBV6-5 to TRBJ2-3; a weak D match, TRBD1 (6 bases). The germline gives CDR1 MNHEY, CDR2 SVGAGI. V was clipped by 5 bases and J by 0 bases, with 9 bases between them. The CDR3 loop spans 14 amino acids. The CDR3 coding sequence is TGTGCCAGCAGTAGGGGGATTAGCACAGATACGCAGTATTTT. Protein sequence: CASSRGISTDTQYF.

The chain has TRBV6-6 and TRBJ1-2; D might be TRBD1 (5 bases). The CDR3 consists of 14 residues. The V end was cut by 6 bases, the J end by 7 bases, with 18 bases between. CDR1 and CDR2 (germline): MNHNY, SVGAGI (reference sequence). The CDR3 loop is CASRLQGVGTGYTF. The CDR3 coding sequence is TGTGCCAGCAGATTGCAGGGTGTAGGAACTGGCTACACCTTC.

The rearrangement joins TRBV6-4 to TRBJ2-1; D unresolved. Germline V gene sequence: CDR1 MRHNA, CDR2 SNTAGT. The V gene lost 0 bases and the J gene lost 9 bases, with 12 bases spanning the gap. This CDR3 region has 14 residues. The CDR3 loop reads CASSDSFSLGEQFF. CDR3 in DNA: TGTGCCAGCAGTGACTCGTTTTCTCTAGGTGAGCAGTTCTTC.

In its sample, this clone was seen a few times. The chain employs TRBV2 and TRBJ1-2; D not resolved. V was trimmed by 7 bases and J by 6 bases, leaving 12 bases between them. CDR3 length equals 12 residues. Germline lookup yields CDR1 SNHLY and CDR2 FYNNEI. The CDR3 DNA follows: TGTGCCAGCAACCTCGGACTGGATGGCTACACCTTC. It codes for CASNLGLDGYTF.

The rearrangement uses TRBV27 and TRBJ2-7, with D unclear. CDR3 length equals 14 residues. V lost 4 bases to trimming and J lost 2 bases, with 12 bases between them. CDR1 is MNHEY, CDR2 SMNVEV, per germline (reference sequence). This chain's CDR3 is CASSSGTKAYEQYF. CDR3 in DNA: TGTGCCAGCAGTTCAGGAACCAAAGCCTACGAGCAGTACTTC.

The chain carries TRBV5-4 and TRBJ1-1; perhaps TRBD1 as D (6 bases). The CDR3 length is 15 residues. Between the trimmed V and J ends, which lost 7 bases and 3 bases, there was a span of 19 bases. Germline CDR1 is SGHNT and CDR2 is YYREEE (reference sequence). CDR3 sequence reads: CASAKGVGLHTEAFF. DNA of the CDR3: TGTGCCAGCGCAAAGGGGGTGGGGCTCCACACTGAAGCTTTCTTT.

The rearrangement joins TRBV2 to TRBJ2-4, with 8 bases identical to TRBD1. V lost 6 bases to trimming and J lost 6 bases; unmatched junction nucleotides: 10. Germline V CDR1 and CDR2: SNHLY, FYNNEI. The CDR3 length is 15 residues. CDR3 amino acids: CASRDREGKGNIQYF. The CDR3 nucleotides are TGTGCCAGCAGGGACAGGGAAGGGAAGGGAAACATTCAGTACTTC.

This clone was seen a few times. This chain joins TRBV7-2 and TRBJ2-7, with TRBD1 identical over 9 bases. The germline V gene encodes CDR1 SGHTA and CDR2 FQGNSA. J gave up 1 base and V 3 bases, and 7 bases lay outside the gene matches. CDR3 length: 16 amino acids. The CDR3 loop is CASSFAGTGSSYEQYF. The CDR3 DNA follows: TGTGCCAGCAGCTTCGCCGGGACAGGGTCATCCTACGAGCAGTACTTC. Full variable domain (missing parts from reference TRBV7-2 and TRBJ2-7): GAGVSQSPSNKVTEKGKDVELRCDPISGHTALYWYRQSLGQGLEFLIYFQGNSAPDKSGLPSDRFSAERTGGSVSTLTIQRTQQEDSAVYLCASSFAGTGSSYEQYFGPGTRLTVT.

This chain links TRBV6-5 with TRBJ1-1; D gene unclear. Germline CDR1 MNHEY, CDR2 SVGAGI. This CDR3 is built from 15 residues. Trimming stripped 6 bases from V and 1 base from J, with 15 bases between. CDR3 nucleotides: TGTGCCAGCAGGCCCGCGTTGGGGAGGAACACTGAAGCTTTCTTT. Its protein product is CASRPALGRNTEAFF.

This clone was detected a few times. The genes are TRBV19 and TRBJ1-2, with TRBD1 matching over 7 bases. CDR3 length: 13 residues. V dropped 11 bases and J dropped 6; count of bases not matched to a gene: 12. Germline V CDR1 and CDR2: LNHDA, SQIVND (reference sequence). CDR3 sequence (DNA): TGTGCCGGAAGGAGGACAGGAACAAATGGCTACACCTTC. It specifies CAGRRTGTNGYTF.

The V call is TRBV7-9, the J call TRBJ2-7; TRBD2 might be the D (6 bases). Germline V gene data show CDR1 as SEHNR and CDR2 as FQNEAQ (reference sequence). The CDR3 is 14 residues long. Trimming left V 1 base short and J 2 bases short, with 9 bases between. CDR3 nucleotide sequence: TGTGCCAGCAGCTTAGGGGACTTGACCTACGAGCAGTACTTC. As protein: CASSLGDLTYEQYF.

This clone was detected only once. The genes are TRBV5-6 and TRBJ2-5; D call uncertain. Germline V CDR1 and CDR2: SGHDT, YYEEEE. The CDR3 is 12 residues long. Trimming shortened V by 0 bases and J by 5 bases, and 5 bases separated the two germline ends. The CDR3: CASSLDPETQYF. CDR3 nucleotides: TGTGCCAGCAGCTTGGATCCGGAGACCCAGTACTTC.

This clone was observed a handful of times. The V call is TRBV28, the J call TRBJ1-5; 8 bases map to TRBD1. The CDR3 sequence is 23 residues long. V trimming: 1 base; J trimming: 2 bases; junction bases outside the gene matches: 25. Germline V gene lookup returns CDR1 MDHEN and CDR2 SYDVKM. The CDR3 nucleotides read TGTGCCAGCAGTTTATTTTCCTCGGTGACCCCGGACAGGGTGCGAGTGGGCAATCAGCCCCAGCATTTT. Encoded protein: CASSLFSSVTPDRVRVGNQPQHF. Drawing the rest from reference TRBV28 and TRBJ1-5, the complete variable domain is DVKVTQSSRYLVKRTGEKVFLECVQDMDHENMFWYRQDPGLGLRLIYFSYDVKMKEKGDIPEGYSVSREKKERFSLILESASTNQTSMYLCASSLFSSVTPDRVRVGNQPQHFGDGTRLSIL.

The chain carries TRBV5-8 and TRBJ2-1; D is possibly TRBD2 (5 bases). Germline CDR1 reads SGHTS; CDR2 reads YDEGEE. Deletions cut 0 bases from V and 0 bases from J, with 7 bases between. The CDR3 runs to 15 residues. In DNA form, the CDR3 reads TGTGCCAGCAGCTTGGAAGGGAGCTCCTACAATGAGCAGTTCTTC. It is translated as CASSLEGSSYNEQFF.

A few counts support this clone. The rearrangement joins TRBV28 to TRBJ2-4, with 8 bases aligning to TRBD1. The CDR3 sequence is 16 residues long. J gave up 0 bases and V 6 bases, and 7 bases lay outside the gene matches. From germline, CDR1 is MDHEN and CDR2 SYDVKM. The CDR3: CASSDTGGIAKNIQYF. The CDR3 DNA follows: TGTGCCAGCAGCGACACAGGGGGTATAGCCAAAAACATTCAGTACTTC.